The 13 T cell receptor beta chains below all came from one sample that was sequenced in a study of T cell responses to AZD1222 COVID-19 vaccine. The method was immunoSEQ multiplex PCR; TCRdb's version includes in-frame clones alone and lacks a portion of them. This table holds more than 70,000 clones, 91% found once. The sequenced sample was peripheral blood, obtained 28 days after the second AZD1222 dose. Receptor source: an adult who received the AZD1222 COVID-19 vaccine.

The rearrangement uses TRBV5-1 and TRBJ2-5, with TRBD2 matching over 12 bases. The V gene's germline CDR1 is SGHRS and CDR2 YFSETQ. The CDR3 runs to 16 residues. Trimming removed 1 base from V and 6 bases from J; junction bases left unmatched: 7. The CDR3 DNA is TGCGCCAGCAGCTTGACGACTAGCGGGAGATGGAAGACCCAGTACTTC. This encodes CASSLTTSGRWKTQYF.

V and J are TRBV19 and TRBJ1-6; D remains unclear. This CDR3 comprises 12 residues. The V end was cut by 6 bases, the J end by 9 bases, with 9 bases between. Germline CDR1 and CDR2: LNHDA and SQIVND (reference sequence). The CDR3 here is CASSMGVSPLHF. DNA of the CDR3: TGTGCCAGTAGCATGGGTGTTTCACCCCTCCACTTT.

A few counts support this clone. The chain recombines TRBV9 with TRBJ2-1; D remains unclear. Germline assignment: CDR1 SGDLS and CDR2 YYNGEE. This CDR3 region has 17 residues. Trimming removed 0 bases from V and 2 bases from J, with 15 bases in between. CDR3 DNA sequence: TGTGCCAGCAGCGTAGCTACGGGCAGGCTCCCCTACAATGAGCAGTTCTTC. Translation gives CASSVATGRLPYNEQFF.

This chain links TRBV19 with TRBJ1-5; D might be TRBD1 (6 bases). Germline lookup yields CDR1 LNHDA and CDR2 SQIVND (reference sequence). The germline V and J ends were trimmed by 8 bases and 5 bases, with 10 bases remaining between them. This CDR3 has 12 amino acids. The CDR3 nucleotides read TGTGCCAGTCAGGGGCCGGATCAGCCCCAGCATTTT. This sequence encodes CASQGPDQPQHF. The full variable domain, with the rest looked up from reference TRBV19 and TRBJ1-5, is DGGITQSPKYLFRKEGQNVTLSCEQNLNHDAMYWYRQDPGQGLRLIYYSQIVNDFQKGDIAEGYSVSREKKESFPLTVTSAQKNPTAFYLCASQGPDQPQHFGDGTRLSIL.

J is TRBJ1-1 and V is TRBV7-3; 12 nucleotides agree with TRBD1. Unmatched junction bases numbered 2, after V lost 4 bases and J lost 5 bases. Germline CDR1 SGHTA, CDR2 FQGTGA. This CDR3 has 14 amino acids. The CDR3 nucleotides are TGTGCCAGCAGCTCGGGACAGGGGGCGACTGAAGCTTTCTTT. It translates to CASSSGQGATEAFF.

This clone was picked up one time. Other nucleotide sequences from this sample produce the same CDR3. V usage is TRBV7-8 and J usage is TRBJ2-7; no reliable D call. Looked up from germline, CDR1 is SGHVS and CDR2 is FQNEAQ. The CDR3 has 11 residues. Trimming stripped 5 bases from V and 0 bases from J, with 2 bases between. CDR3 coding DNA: TGTGCCAGCAGCCTCTCCTACGAGCAGTACTTC. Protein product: CASSLSYEQYF.

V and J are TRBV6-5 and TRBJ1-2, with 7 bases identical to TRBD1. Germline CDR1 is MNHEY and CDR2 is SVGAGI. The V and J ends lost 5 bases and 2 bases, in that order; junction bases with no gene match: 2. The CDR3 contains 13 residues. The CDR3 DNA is TGTGCCAGCAGTCAGACAGGGAACTATGGCTACACCTTC. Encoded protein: CASSQTGNYGYTF.

The CDR3: CATSRRQGDGYTF. The DNA of the CDR3 is TGTGCCACCAGCAGAAGACAGGGGGATGGCTACACCTTC. V and J are TRBV15 and TRBJ1-2, with 9 bases aligning to TRBD1. Trimming removed 2 bases from V and 6 bases from J; junction bases left unmatched: 1. This CDR3 is built from 13 residues. Germline V lookup: CDR1 LNHNV, CDR2 YYDKDF (reference sequence).

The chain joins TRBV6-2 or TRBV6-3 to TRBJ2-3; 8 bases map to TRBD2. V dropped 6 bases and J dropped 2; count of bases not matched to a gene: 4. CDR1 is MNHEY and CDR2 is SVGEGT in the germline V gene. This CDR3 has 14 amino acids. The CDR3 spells CASSLTSVTDTQYF. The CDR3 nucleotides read TGTGCCAGCAGCCTGACTAGCGTCACAGATACGCAGTATTTT.

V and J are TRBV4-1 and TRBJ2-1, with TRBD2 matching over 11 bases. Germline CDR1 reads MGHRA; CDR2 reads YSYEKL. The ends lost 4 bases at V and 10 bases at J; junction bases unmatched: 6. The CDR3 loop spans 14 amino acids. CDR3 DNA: TGCGCCAGCAGCCGAGTTAGCGGGAGGGAGGAGCAGTTCTTC. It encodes CASSRVSGREEQFF.

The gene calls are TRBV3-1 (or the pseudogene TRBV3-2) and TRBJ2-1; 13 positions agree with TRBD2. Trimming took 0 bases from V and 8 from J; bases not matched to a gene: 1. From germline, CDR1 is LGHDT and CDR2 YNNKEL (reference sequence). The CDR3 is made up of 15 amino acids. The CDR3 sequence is CASSQDGLAGDEQFF. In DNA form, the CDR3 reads TGTGCCAGCAGCCAAGATGGACTAGCGGGAGATGAGCAGTTCTTC.

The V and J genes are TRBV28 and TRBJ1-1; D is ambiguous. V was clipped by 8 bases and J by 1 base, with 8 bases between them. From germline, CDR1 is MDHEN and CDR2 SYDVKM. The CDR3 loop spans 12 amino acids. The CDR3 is CASVMANTEAFF. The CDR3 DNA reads TGTGCCAGCGTTATGGCGAACACTGAAGCTTTCTTT.

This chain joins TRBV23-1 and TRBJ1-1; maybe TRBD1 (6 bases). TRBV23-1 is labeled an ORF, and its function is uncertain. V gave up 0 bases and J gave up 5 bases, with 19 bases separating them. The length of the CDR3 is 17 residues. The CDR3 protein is CASSQSIEWGRGTEAFF. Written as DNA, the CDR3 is TGCGCCAGCAGTCAATCGATTGAGTGGGGGCGCGGGACTGAAGCTTTCTTT.